Detailed here is one T cell receptor beta chain. The data stem from a study of blood T cells in healthy people across ages. On the study more broadly: The capture of about one barcoded beta molecule per two T cells was achieved by template switching.

The CDR3 runs to 15 residues. Trimming removed 9 bases at V and 4 bases at J, with 20 bases between. CDR1 is SNHLY, CDR2 FYNNEI, per germline. A second PCR, run for about 6 to 11 cycles, used a sample-barcoded 5' primer plus a J-beta primer mix. TCRdb reprocessed the 5' RACE reads via MiXCR and lists one record per CDR3 protein. The sample records 1.4 million to 1.5 million distinct CDR3 sequences, 42% being singletons. The TCR sequence derives from a woman aged 18 to 35 in good health. This chain uses TRBV2 with TRBJ2-3; D is possibly TRBD1 (6 bases). Sequenced input: blood. The CDR3 DNA reads TGTGCCAGTCTCCGAGGGGGTCGGGTCGCAGATACGCAGTATTTT. Encoded protein: CASLRGGRVADTQYF.